This T cell receptor (beta chain) was identified during a study of blood T cell repertoires in COVID-19. Looking at the study overall: PBMCs, B-cell-depleted T cells, or T cells were the source of the cDNA or gDNA that made up the material.

Produced via immunoSEQ multiplex PCR; TCRdb's table is partial and in-frame only. The sample consists of about 200,000 clones, roughly 90% of them appearing once. In germline, CDR1 is LGHDT, CDR2 YNNKEL (reference sequence). The CDR3 is 19 residues long. Trimming cost V 5 bases and J 3 bases; bases outside gene matches: 10. The rearrangement joins TRBV3-1 (or the pseudogene TRBV3-2) to TRBJ2-4, with 16 bases identical to TRBD2. Sequencing input: PBMCs or T cells enriched from blood (not recorded which). The source is a woman aged 18-29 years who had recovered from COVID-19. DNA of the CDR3: TGTGCCAGCAGCTCCGCGGGGACTAGCGGGGGGGCCGTCAAAAACATTCAGTACTTC. It is translated as CASSSAGTSGGAVKNIQYF.